This TCR beta chain was recorded in a study of blood T cell repertoires in COVID-19 (dated by TCRdb to the early 2020s). Concerning the study at large: Samples from collaborators originated in the United States, Italy and Spain and spanned both the acute and convalescent phases of COVID-19. Samples came from the ongoing ImmuneRACE study (first 160 participants) plus 1,254 subjects from 6 global collaborators. The prospective study material was composed of cDNA or gDNA derived from T cells, B-cell-depleted T cells, or PBMCs. Nearly every sample came with metadata listing a de-identified subject ID, COVID-19 status, age in years and sex. The repertoires were released in a freely available public database intended as a resource for research on the immune response to SARS-CoV-2. Where HLA class I and class II types were available, the types were taken from metadata supplied by the sample provider, not from assay-based typing. Deeply sampled blood TCRbeta repertoires from subjects exposed to, actively infected with, or recovered from COVID-19 were included in the dataset.

About this clone itself: Its antigen has not been determined. It has no much larger one-base neighbor in the sample; base qualities were not kept.

Another Seattle source contributed samples from volunteer blood donors who had recovered from COVID-19. Whole blood was collected in K2EDTA tubes by collaborating institutions according to the institutions' own protocols. For TCRbeta analysis, collaborators shipped samples as frozen whole blood, isolated PBMCs, or DNA extracted from either of those sample types. From the germline V gene, CDR1 is MNHNS and CDR2 is SASEGT. Taken from cysteine to phenylalanine, the CDR3 has 16 residues. Only the CDR3 part of the read is kept: 48 bases, read in frame from the first base. The junction carries 19 bases between V and J, which are trimmed by 4 bases and 7 bases respectively. On the study overall, not on this receptor specifically: The quantity of clinical and demographic metadata differed by source and by participant and was supplied without curation.

The immunoSEQ Assay, a bias-controlled multiplex PCR, was used to amplify TCRbeta CDR3 regions from genomic DNA. The paper's data handling went like this. Nucleated cell counts per sample were estimated from amplification of reference gene primers within the assay. Sequence reads were collapsed and filtered to measure the absolute abundance of every unique TCRbeta CDR3 rearrangement. For each sample, productive Simpson clonality was calculated by taking the square root of Simpson's diversity index across productive rearrangements. Imported from immuneACCESS, the table was reduced by TCRdb to in-frame sequences with V and J called. These copies leave out some clones; in studies compared against another copy, an unresolved V gene accounts for under half, and the cause of the remainder is not known. V, J and clone size were drawn from that table, and D and trimming were deduced from the DNA. The sample has around 250,000 clones on record, around 90% of them singletons. The top ten clones comprise 0.85% to 0.95% of the sample.

Material: peripheral blood. The TCR sequence derives from a woman between 40 and 50 years old who had recovered from COVID-19. The V gene is TRBV6-1 and the J gene is TRBJ2-2; no D gene call is confident. The nucleotide sequence is TGTGCCAGCAGTGGAGCTAAACCTGACGGGTACGGGGAGCTGTTTTTT. This yields the protein CASSGAKPDGYGELFF.